This T cell receptor beta chain derives from a study of spatial heterogeneity in lung cancer (dated by TCRdb to the late 2010s). For the wider study: More beta-chain than alpha-chain transcripts were consistently detected, likely reflecting higher beta-chain transcript abundance. In the raw uncorrected reads, each unique combination of TCR and UMI appeared more than ten times on average. TCR alpha and beta repertoires were quantitatively compared across multiple tumor regions, matched nontumor lung and blood in non-small cell lung cancer. The study linked features of the TCR repertoire to counts of nonsynonymous mutations, which were determined by whole-exome sequencing of tumor tissue. Both alpha and beta chains were TCR-sequenced in fewer than 250 tumor regions, 64 matched nontumor lung samples and some 56 PBMC samples obtained at surgery.

General study outcomes and caveats: Confirming at a functional level the hypothesis that regional TCRs recognize regional mutations was considered to require additional single-cell paired TCR alpha and beta sequencing. Ubiquitous expanded tumor TCRs were found in blood more often at tumor resection than at routine follow-up.

Its CDR3 holds 16 amino acids, cysteine through phenylalanine. Here the CDR3 DNA is all that survives: 48 bases in frame from base 1. The V end gives up 6 bases and the J end 7 bases, leaving 7 bases in the junction not matched to a gene. The germline V gene encodes CDR1 MNHEY and CDR2 SMNVEV (reference sequence). The library was prepared using 5' RACE. Sequencing was carried out with a NextSeq 500. The TCR library protocol attached a unique molecular identifier to each TCR cDNA molecule to allow correction of PCR and sequencing errors. Per the authors' processing: TCR identification, UMI-based error correction and CDR3 extraction were all carried out with Decombinator tools. TCRs above a frequency of 2 per 1,000, corresponding to the top 1% of the tumor frequency distribution, were defined as expanded. Each repertoire was subsampled 100 times to 5,000 TCRs, after which Renyi diversity was computed with the R vegan package. CDR3 similarity networks were built from amino acid triplet string-kernel similarity, connecting CDR3s with pairwise similarity above 0.82. TCRdb reprocessing: public reads trimmed at Q25 with fastp, clones called with MiXCR, in-frame beta chains kept. When rows share a CDR3 protein, they turn into one entry using the most common DNA and genes. These V and J calls derive from TCRdb rather than the authors' analysis. This sample lists about 86,000 distinct CDR3 sequences; about 12% were detected once. The ten top clones hold around 4.3% of the sample.

There are a few counts of this clonotype. The antigen it binds to is not known. One base away there is no much larger clone; base qualities are not given. This sample's time point label indicates: sample taken at primary tumor resection. Whole RNA extracted from tumor and nontumor lung tissue, or from cryopreserved PBMC samples, was used for TCR sequencing without cell sorting. The donors were approximately 70 patients from the lung TRACERx cohort who had early-stage, untreated non-small cell lung cancer. Only patients with enough RNA available from two or more tumor regions were chosen for TCR sequencing.

This sequence originates from a male donor with early-stage non-small cell lung cancer. The chain is assembled from TRBV27 and TRBJ2-1, with 15 bases in between that match TRBD2. Sequences were derived from PBMCs, sampled at surgery. The bases read TGTGCCAGCAGCCGGACTAGCGGGGGGGCAATAAATGAGCAGTTCTTC. Protein translation: CASSRTSGGAINEQFF.